This TCR beta chain was sequenced for a study of human T cells and chemical hapten exposure. The sample holds many counts of this clonotype. Per germline, CDR1 SGHDT and CDR2 YYEEEE. With 0 bases removed from V and 3 bases from J, the gap between germline ends came to 12 bases. The CDR3 sequence is 16 residues long. TCRdb called the RACE reads again in MiXCR, with one record for every CDR3 protein. The data contain 70,000 to 95,000 distinct CDR3 sequences, approximately 7% of them singletons. Described time point: patch test 2, 6 weeks after DPC sensitization. As for treatment: therapeutic diphenylcyclopropenone sensitization with weekly scalp DPC.

This TCR was recovered from a young woman with alopecia areata. Some clones in this sample may be carry-over from other donors' samples. Sample: whole blood, taken in connection with sensitization to the hapten diphenylcyclopropenone (DPC). The chain is built from TRBV5-6 and TRBJ2-2; perhaps TRBD1 as D (5 bases). The CDR3 sequence is CASSLVQARDTGELFF. DNA for the CDR3: TGTGCCAGCAGCTTGGTACAGGCCAGGGACACCGGGGAGCTGTTTTTT.